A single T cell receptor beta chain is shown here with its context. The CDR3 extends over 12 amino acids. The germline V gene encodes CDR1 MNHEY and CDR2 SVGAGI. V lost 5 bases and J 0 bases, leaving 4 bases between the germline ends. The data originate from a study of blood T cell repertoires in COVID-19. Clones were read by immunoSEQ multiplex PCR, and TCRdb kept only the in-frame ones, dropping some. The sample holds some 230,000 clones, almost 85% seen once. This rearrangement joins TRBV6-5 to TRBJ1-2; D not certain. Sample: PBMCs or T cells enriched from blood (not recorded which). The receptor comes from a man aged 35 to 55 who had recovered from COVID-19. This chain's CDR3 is CASSLTNYGYTF. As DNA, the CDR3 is TGTGCCAGCAGTCTTACTAACTATGGCTACACCTTC.